The 11 T cell receptor beta chains presented below share a single source sample, sequenced in a study of lymphopenia after photon versus proton radiotherapy. Assay: immunoSEQ multiplex PCR; the TCRdb copy retains only in-frame clones and omits some. Altogether thousands of clones are present, 80% to 95% being singletons, with the ten largest covering roughly 11%. Source: peripheral blood, taken from a patient treated with photon-based radiotherapy. These receptors all come from a man aged 55 to 70 with cholangiocarcinoma.

The chain joins TRBV11-1 to TRBJ1-1; D uncertain. This CDR3 is built from 14 residues. The germline gives CDR1 SGHAT, CDR2 FQDESV (reference sequence). With 1 base removed from V and 1 base from J, the gap between germline ends came to 7 bases. The CDR3 coding sequence is TGTGCCAGCAGCTTAGTGGTGGCGAACACTGAAGCTTTCTTT. It yields the protein CASSLVVANTEAFF. The complete variable domain, with remaining parts taken from reference TRBV11-1 and TRBJ1-1, reads EAEVAQSPRYKITEKSQAVAFWCDPISGHATLYWYRQILGQGPELLVQFQDESVVDDSQLPKDRFSAERLKGVDSTLKIQPAELGDSAMYLCASSLVVANTEAFFGQGTRLTVV.

The chain links TRBV6-5 to TRBJ2-5; either TRBD1 or TRBD2 may fit D (6 bases each). Germline CDR1 MNHEY, CDR2 SVGAGI. Trimming left V 7 bases short and J 5 bases short, with 11 bases between. The CDR3 contains 12 residues. The CDR3 loop reads CASMEGEETQYF. CDR3 DNA: TGTGCCAGCATGGAGGGGGAGGAGACCCAGTACTTC.

This chain uses TRBV5-1 with TRBJ2-2; no reliable D call. Between the trimmed V and J ends, which lost 4 bases and 0 bases, there was a span of 4 bases. The CDR3 is 13 amino acids. Germline assignment: CDR1 SGHRS and CDR2 YFSETQ. CDR3 coding DNA: TGCGCCAGCAGCCCATCGAACACCGGGGAGCTGTTTTTT. Residues: CASSPSNTGELFF. The variable domain in full, with the rest retrieved from reference TRBV5-1 and TRBJ2-2, is KAGVTQTPRYLIKTRGQQVTLSCSPISGHRSVSWYQQTPGQGLQFLFEYFSETQRNKGNFPGRFSGRQFSNSRSEMNVSTLELGDSALYLCASSPSNTGELFFGEGSRLTVL.

The J gene is TRBJ1-5, the V gene TRBV5-6; the match to TRBD1 covers 8 bases. With 2 bases clipped from V and 5 bases from J, the junction kept 3 bases outside the gene matches. The CDR3 has 14 residues. Germline V lookup: CDR1 SGHDT, CDR2 YYEEEE. In DNA, the CDR3 is TGTGCCAGCAGCTTCAGGGGGCAGGATCAGCCCCAGCATTTT. The encoded protein is CASSFRGQDQPQHF.

This chain uses TRBV19 with TRBJ2-3, with 8 bases that match TRBD1. V lost 3 bases to trimming and J lost 1 base; unmatched junction nucleotides: 6. This CDR3 is 16 amino acids long. Per the germline V gene, CDR1 is LNHDA and CDR2 is SQIVND (reference sequence). CDR3: CASSIRTGLRTDTQYF. Here the CDR3 DNA reads TGTGCCAGTAGTATCCGGACAGGGCTACGCACAGATACGCAGTATTTT.

This clone qualifies as large (0.1 to 1%). The chain combines TRBV9 with TRBJ2-5; 10 bases agree with TRBD2. This CDR3 spans 15 amino acids. Germline V gives CDR1 SGDLS, CDR2 YYNGEE. J was trimmed by 4 bases and V by 1 base; bases with no gene match: 4. As DNA, the CDR3 is TGTGCCAGCAGCGTAAGCGGGGGGGCATTAGAGACCCAGTACTTC. Its protein is CASSVSGGALETQYF.

The V and J genes are TRBV6-5 and TRBJ1-1; perhaps TRBD1 as D (5 bases). The CDR3 length is 15 residues. V was clipped by 7 bases and J by 2 bases, with 17 bases between them. Germline assignment: CDR1 MNHEY and CDR2 SVGAGI. The CDR3 sequence: CASTRGLSKNTEAFF. CDR3 sequence (DNA): TGTGCCAGCACCCGGGGGTTGAGCAAAAACACTGAAGCTTTCTTT.

V gene TRBV5-4 combines with J gene TRBJ1-5; 7 positions agree with TRBD1. V lost 3 bases, J lost 4 bases, and 4 bases stayed unmatched. The CDR3 consists of 14 residues. Germline V lookup: CDR1 SGHNT, CDR2 YYREEE (reference sequence). The CDR3 sequence: CASSYGTENQPQHF. Written as DNA, the CDR3 is TGTGCCAGCAGCTACGGGACAGAGAATCAGCCCCAGCATTTT.

V and J are TRBV27 and TRBJ2-5, with D unclear. V was pared by 4 bases and J by 5 bases, with 8 bases between. CDR1 is MNHEY and CDR2 is SMNVEV in the germline V gene (reference sequence). CDR3 length: 12 residues. CDR3 DNA: TGTGCCAGCAGTTCACTTCAGGAGACCCAGTACTTC. This gives the protein CASSSLQETQYF.

The J gene is TRBJ2-5, the V gene TRBV18; D remains ambiguous. The CDR3 has 14 residues. V was pared by 1 base and J by 1 base, with 7 bases between. The germline V gene has CDR1 KGHSH and CDR2 LQKENI. CDR3 bases: TGTGCCAGCTCACCACAGGAATTCCAAGAGACCCAGTACTTC. Amino acids: CASSPQEFQETQYF.

The chain employs TRBV5-1 and TRBJ1-2; possibly TRBD1 for D (5 bases). Germline V CDR1 and CDR2: SGHRS, YFSETQ. The CDR3 has 16 amino acids. With 4 bases removed from V and 0 bases from J, the gap between germline ends came to 16 bases. The CDR3 DNA is TGCGCCAGCAGCCGCTGGGGCGACAGCTCTAACTATGGCTACACCTTC. Encoded protein: CASSRWGDSSNYGYTF.